Listed here are 6 T cell receptor beta chains from one sample, sequenced in a study of CD8 T cells in ankylosing spondylitis. TCRdb called the 5' RACE reads again in MiXCR, with one record for every CDR3 protein. The sample holds approximately 300,000 distinct CDR3 sequences, around 20% seen once. What was sequenced was blood, either unsorted or a sorted T cell fraction (not recorded which). These receptors originate from a female donor with ankylosing spondylitis or in good health (not recorded which).

In its sample, this clonotype was seen a few times. This chain connects TRBV18 to TRBJ2-7, with TRBD1 identical over 7 bases. The V segment lost 6 bases and the J segment 3 bases; nucleotides outside the gene matches: 8. This CDR3 region has 14 residues. Per germline, CDR1 KGHSH and CDR2 LQKENI. The CDR3 nucleotides read TGTGCCAGCTCCCTCGAGGGGGCAAACTACGAGCAGTACTTC. Its protein is CASSLEGANYEQYF.

This clonotype occurred many times. This chain connects TRBV20-1 to TRBJ2-3; tentative D call: TRBD2 (6 bases). Germline CDR1 and CDR2: DFQATT and SNEGSKA (reference sequence). Trimming stripped 5 bases from V and 2 bases from J, with 14 bases between. The CDR3 runs to 14 residues. The CDR3 DNA reads TGCAGTGCTTCCTCGGGAGCGGACACAGATACGCAGTATTTT. This translates into CSASSGADTDTQYF.

V usage is TRBV14 and J usage is TRBJ2-1; 8 nucleotides agree with TRBD2. Germline V CDR1 and CDR2: SGHDN, FVKESK. The trim removed 7 bases at V and 5 bases at J, leaving 25 bases unmatched. This CDR3 region has 20 residues. The CDR3 sequence is CASTASKGLQWREVDNEQFF. The CDR3 nucleotides read TGTGCCAGCACAGCCTCCAAGGGCCTCCAGTGGCGGGAGGTAGACAATGAGCAGTTCTTC.

This clonotype was seen repeatedly, ten times or more. This chain uses TRBV24-1 with TRBJ2-1; 7 bases align to TRBD2. Per the germline V gene, CDR1 is KGHDR and CDR2 is SFDVKD. This CDR3 contains 16 residues. The J segment lost 5 bases and the V segment lost 10 bases, leaving 16 bases of the junction unmatched. The CDR3, as DNA: TGTGCCACGGGGCGTGGGGGAGCTAGCGGTCACAATGAGCAGTTCTTC. The encoded protein is CATGRGGASGHNEQFF.

This clonotype was detected only a few times. The chain carries TRBV2 and TRBJ2-7, with TRBD2 as a possible D gene (5 bases). Germline CDR1 and CDR2: SNHLY and FYNNEI. CDR3 length: 14 amino acids. V was pared by 8 bases and J by 3 bases, with 17 bases between. The CDR3 DNA reads TGTGCCAGCGCTTATTACGGGGAAGGCTACGAGCAGTACTTC. Translating it yields CASAYYGEGYEQYF.

V is TRBV9 and J is TRBJ2-5, with 8 positions matching TRBD2. Germline trimming cut 2 bases from V and 3 bases from J; bases unmatched to any gene: 3. The CDR3 is 14 amino acids. CDR1 is SGDLS and CDR2 is YYNGEE in the germline V gene. This CDR3 reads CASSVGAGEETQYF. CDR3 DNA sequence: TGTGCCAGCAGCGTCGGAGCGGGAGAAGAGACCCAGTACTTC.